This T cell receptor (beta chain) was found in a study of T cell changes during pregnancy in multiple sclerosis. Some clones are missing from TCRdb's copy, which holds only in-frame ones; the method was immunoSEQ multiplex PCR. The table has about 55,000 clones, 90% seen once. The CDR3 consists of 15 residues. Per germline, CDR1 MNHEY and CDR2 SVGAGI. V dropped 11 bases and J dropped 0; count of bases not matched to a gene: 5. The sequence was obtained from a female donor with multiple sclerosis, enrolled in a pregnancy study. Sequencing used CD4+ T cells from peripheral blood mononuclear cells, obtained in the first trimester of pregnancy. This chain joins TRBV6-5 and TRBJ2-1; TRBD1 agrees at 12 bases. The CDR3, as DNA: TGTGCCTCGGGACAGGGGGCAACCTCCTACAATGAGCAGTTCTTC. This codes for CASGQGATSYNEQFF.